This TCR beta chain was profiled in a study of response to subunit inactivated influenza vaccine. The CDR3 totals 13 residues. J was trimmed by 2 bases and V by 5 bases; bases with no gene match: 2. Using its own MiXCR run on the RT-PCR reads, TCRdb lists one record per CDR3 protein. This repertoire shows about 570,000 distinct CDR3 sequences, 11% found once; its top ten account for 9.5% to 12%. This clonotype was seen ten or more times. These records were also assigned to another study, of T cells expressing NK-cell markers. This second study notes: For TCR beta, cDNA was produced by 5'RACE template switching with UMIs.

The clonotype comes from a man aged 50 to 59 who received an inactivated influenza vaccine. The sequences come from PBMCs from blood, collected on the day of vaccination. The rearrangement links TRBV12-3 or TRBV12-4 to TRBJ1-2; 7 nucleotides align to TRBD1. CDR3 protein: CASSVGQNYGYTF. The CDR3 DNA follows: TGTGCCAGCAGTGTGGGACAGAACTATGGCTACACCTTC.